This T cell receptor (beta chain) derives from a study of Ad26.COV2.S vaccination and SARS-CoV-2 variants. Whole-study context: The study gave Ad26.COV2.S intramuscularly, once or twice 56 days apart.

Clones were sequenced by immunoSEQ multiplex PCR, and TCRdb holds only the in-frame ones, with some missing. Found here are more than 300,000 clones, around four fifths of them singletons; the top ten hold around 2.2%. Germline loops: CDR1 SEHNR, CDR2 FQNEAQ (reference sequence). V trimming: 4 bases; J trimming: 1 base; junction bases outside the gene matches: 4. This CDR3 has 14 residues. The treatment was: 15 to 20 received Ad26.COV2.S at low or high dose, single or two shots; roughly five received placebo; per-sample allocation not given. The samples were gathered on day 63 after the first injection of vaccine or placebo.

The sequence was collected from a person between 18 and 59 years old who received the Ad26.COV2.S COVID-19 vaccine or a placebo. Specimen: peripheral blood, collected in a trial of Ad26.COV2.S vaccine versus placebo. The V and J genes are TRBV7-9 and TRBJ2-7, with 7 bases that match TRBD1. Here the CDR3 reads CASSSVTGSYEQYF. CDR3 DNA sequence: TGTGCCAGCAGCTCCGTGACAGGGTCCTACGAGCAGTACTTC.